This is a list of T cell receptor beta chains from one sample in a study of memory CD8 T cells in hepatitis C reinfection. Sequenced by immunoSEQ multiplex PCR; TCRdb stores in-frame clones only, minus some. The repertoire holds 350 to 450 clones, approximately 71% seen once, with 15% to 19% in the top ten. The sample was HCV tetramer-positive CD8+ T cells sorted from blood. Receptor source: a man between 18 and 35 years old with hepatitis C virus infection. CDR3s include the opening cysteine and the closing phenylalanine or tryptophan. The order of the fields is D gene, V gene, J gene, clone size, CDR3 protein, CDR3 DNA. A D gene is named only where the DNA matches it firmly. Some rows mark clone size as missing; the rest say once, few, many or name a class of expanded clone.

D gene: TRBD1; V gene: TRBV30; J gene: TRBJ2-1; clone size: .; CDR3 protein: CAWSRGQGANEQFF; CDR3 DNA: TGTGCCTGGAGTAGAGGACAGGGGGCCAATGAGCAGTTCTTC
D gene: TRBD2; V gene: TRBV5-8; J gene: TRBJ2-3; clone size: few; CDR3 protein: CASSSTPGLAGGPTDTQYF; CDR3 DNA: TGTGCCAGCAGCTCAACTCCGGGACTAGCGGGGGGCCCCACAGATACGCAGTATTTT
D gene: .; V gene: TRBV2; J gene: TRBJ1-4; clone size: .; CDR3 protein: CASSVGQSNEKLFF; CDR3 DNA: TGTGCCAGCAGTGTCGGACAGTCTAATGAAAAACTGTTTTTT
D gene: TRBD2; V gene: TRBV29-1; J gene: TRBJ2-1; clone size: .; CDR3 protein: CSVVLAGRDNEQFF; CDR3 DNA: TGCAGCGTTGTACTAGCGGGACGAGACAATGAGCAGTTCTTC
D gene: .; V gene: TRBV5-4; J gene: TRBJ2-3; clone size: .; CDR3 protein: CASSWWSGGGAPDTQYF; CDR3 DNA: TGTGCCAGCAGCTGGTGGTCGGGTGGGGGGGCCCCAGATACGCAGTATTTT
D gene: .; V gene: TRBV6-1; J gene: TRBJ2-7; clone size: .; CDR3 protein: CASSENVQRLSYEQYF; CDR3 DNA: TGTGCCAGCAGTGAAAACGTACAGCGGCTGTCCTACGAGCAGTACTTC
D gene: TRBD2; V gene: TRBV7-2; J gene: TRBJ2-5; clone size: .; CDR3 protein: CASSLEETSGGYRETQYF; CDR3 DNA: TGTGCCAGCAGCTTAGAGGAGACTAGCGGGGGGTATCGAGAGACCCAGTACTTC
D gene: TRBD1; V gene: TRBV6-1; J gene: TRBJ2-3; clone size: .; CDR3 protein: CASSEGTGDPDTQYF; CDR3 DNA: TGTGCCAGCAGTGAAGGGACAGGAGACCCAGATACGCAGTATTTT
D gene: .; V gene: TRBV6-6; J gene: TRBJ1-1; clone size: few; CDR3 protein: CASTRDTEAFF; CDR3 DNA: TGTGCCAGCACCCGCGACACTGAAGCTTTCTTT
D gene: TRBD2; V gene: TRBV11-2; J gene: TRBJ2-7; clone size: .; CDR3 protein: CASSLEVAAGGGDEQYF; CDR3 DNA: TGTGCCAGCAGCTTAGAGGTTGCGGCGGGAGGGGGGGACGAGCAGTACTTC
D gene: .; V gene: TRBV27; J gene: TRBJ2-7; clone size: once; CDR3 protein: CASSLFGGTGRPYEQYF; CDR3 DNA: TGTGCCAGCAGTTTATTTGGGGGAACAGGGCGACCCTACGAGCAGTACTTC
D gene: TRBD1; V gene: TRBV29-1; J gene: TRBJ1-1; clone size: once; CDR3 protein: CSVTTGDLPTEAFF; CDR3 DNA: TGCAGCGTAACTACAGGGGACCTACCCACTGAAGCTTTCTTT
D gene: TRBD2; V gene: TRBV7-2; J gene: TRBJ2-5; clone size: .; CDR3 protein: CASSLETSGGYQETQYF; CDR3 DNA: TGTGCCAGCAGCTTAGAAACAAGCGGGGGCTACCAAGAGACCCAGTACTTC
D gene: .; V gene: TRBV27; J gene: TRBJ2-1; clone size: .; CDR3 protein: CASSRTQGWEQFF; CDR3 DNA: TGTGCCAGCAGCCGGACACAGGGATGGGAGCAGTTCTTC
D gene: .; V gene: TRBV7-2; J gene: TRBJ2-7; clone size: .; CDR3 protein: CASSIGAGLWGEQYF; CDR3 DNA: TGTGCCAGCAGCATAGGGGCGGGGCTGTGGGGCGAGCAGTACTTC
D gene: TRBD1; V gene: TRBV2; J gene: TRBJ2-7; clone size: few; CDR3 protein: CASSERDRDLGEQYF; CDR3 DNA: TGTGCCAGCAGTGAACGGGACAGGGACCTAGGCGAGCAGTACTTC
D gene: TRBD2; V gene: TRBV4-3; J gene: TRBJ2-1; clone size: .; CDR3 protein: CASSQEPGLAGGNEQFF; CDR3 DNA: TGCGCCAGCAGCCAAGAACCGGGACTAGCGGGGGGCAATGAGCAGTTCTTC
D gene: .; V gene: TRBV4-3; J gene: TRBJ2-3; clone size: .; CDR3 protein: CASSQAARAGFPRGPTDTQYF; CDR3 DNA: TGCGCCAGCAGCCAAGCCGCCCGGGCCGGATTTCCGCGGGGACCCACAGATACGCAGTATTTT
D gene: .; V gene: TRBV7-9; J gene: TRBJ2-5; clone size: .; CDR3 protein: CASSLVGGAGEETQYF; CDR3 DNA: TGTGCCAGCAGCTTAGTAGGGGGGGCCGGCGAAGAGACCCAGTACTTC
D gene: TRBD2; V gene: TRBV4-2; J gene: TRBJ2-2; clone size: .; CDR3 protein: CASSQEVAAGGGGELFF; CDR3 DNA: TGTGCCAGCAGCCAAGAGGTGGCAGCGGGAGGTGGCGGGGAGCTGTTTTTT
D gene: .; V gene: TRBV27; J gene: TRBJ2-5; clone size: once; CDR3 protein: CASSLRVQETQYF; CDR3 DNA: TGCGCCAGCAGTTTACGGGTCCAAGAGACCCAGTACTTC